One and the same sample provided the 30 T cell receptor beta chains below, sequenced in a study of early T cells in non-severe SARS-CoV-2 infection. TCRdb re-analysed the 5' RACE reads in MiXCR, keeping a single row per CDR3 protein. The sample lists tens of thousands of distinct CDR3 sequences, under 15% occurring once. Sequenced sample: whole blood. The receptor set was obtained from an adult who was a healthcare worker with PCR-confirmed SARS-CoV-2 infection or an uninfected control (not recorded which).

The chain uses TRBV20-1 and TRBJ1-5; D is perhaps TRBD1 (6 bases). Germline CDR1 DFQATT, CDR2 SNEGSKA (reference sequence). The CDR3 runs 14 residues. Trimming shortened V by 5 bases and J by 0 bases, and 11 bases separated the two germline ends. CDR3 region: CSAARDNSNQPQHF. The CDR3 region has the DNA TGCAGTGCTGCCCGGGACAATAGCAATCAGCCCCAGCATTTT.

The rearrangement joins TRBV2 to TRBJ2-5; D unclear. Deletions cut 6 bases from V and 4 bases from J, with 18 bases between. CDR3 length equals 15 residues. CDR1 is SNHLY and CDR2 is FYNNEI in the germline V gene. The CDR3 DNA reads TGTGCCAGCAGGGCAATGAAAAGCACTCGAGAGACCCAGTACTTC. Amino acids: CASRAMKSTRETQYF.

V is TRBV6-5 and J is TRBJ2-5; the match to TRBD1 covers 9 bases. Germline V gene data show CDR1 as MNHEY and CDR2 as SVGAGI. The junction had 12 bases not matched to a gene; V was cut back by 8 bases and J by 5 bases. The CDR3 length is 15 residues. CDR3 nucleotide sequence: TGTGCCAGCCGGAGATCCGGGACAGGGACGGAGACCCAGTACTTC. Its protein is CASRRSGTGTETQYF.

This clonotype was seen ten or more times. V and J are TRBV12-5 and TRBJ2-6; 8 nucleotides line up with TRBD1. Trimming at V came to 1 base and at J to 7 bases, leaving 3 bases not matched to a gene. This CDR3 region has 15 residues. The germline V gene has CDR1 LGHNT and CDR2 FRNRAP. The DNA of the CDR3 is TGTGCTAGTGGTTTGGGACAGGGGAGTGCCAACGTCCTGACTTTC. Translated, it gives CASGLGQGSANVLTF.

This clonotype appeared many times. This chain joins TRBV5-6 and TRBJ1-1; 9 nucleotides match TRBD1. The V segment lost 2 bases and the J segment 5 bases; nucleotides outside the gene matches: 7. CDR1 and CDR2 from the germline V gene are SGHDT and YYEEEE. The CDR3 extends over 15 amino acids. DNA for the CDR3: TGTGCCAGCAGCTTAGTGGGACAGGGAAGAACTGAAGCTTTCTTT. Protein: CASSLVGQGRTEAFF.

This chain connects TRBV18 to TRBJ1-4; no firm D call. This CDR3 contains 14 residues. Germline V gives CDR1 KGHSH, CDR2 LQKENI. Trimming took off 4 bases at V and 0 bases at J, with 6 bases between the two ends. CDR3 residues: CASSQLPTNEKLFF. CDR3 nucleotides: TGTGCCAGCTCACAACTTCCAACTAATGAAAAACTGTTTTTT. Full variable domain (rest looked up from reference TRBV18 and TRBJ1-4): NAGVMQNPRHLVRRRGQEARLRCSPMKGHSHVYWYRQLPEEGLKFMVYLQKENIIDESGMPKERFSAEFPKEGPSILRIQQVVRGDSAAYFCASSQLPTNEKLFFGSGTQLSVL.

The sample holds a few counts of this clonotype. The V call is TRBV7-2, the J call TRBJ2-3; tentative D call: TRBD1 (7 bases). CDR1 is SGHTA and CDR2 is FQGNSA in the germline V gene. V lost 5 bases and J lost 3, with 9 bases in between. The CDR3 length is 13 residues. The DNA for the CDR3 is TGTGCCAGCAGCCAGGGGGGTACAGATACGCAGTATTTT. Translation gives CASSQGGTDTQYF.

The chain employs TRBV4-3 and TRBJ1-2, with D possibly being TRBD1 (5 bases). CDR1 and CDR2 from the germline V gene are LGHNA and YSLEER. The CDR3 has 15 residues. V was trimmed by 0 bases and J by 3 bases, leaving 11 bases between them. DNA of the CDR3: TGCGCCAGCAGCCAAGACAGGCTAGGGGACTATGGCTACACCTTC. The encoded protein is CASSQDRLGDYGYTF.

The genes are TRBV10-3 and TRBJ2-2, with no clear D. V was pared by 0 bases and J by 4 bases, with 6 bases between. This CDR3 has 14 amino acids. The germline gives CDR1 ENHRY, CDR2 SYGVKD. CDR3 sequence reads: CAISESGTTGELFF. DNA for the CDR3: TGTGCCATCAGTGAGTCAGGAACCACCGGGGAGCTGTTTTTT.

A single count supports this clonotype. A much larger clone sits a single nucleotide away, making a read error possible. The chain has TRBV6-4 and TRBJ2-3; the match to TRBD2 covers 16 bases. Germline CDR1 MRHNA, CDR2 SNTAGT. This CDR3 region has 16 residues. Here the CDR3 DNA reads TGTGCCAGCAATGACGGGACTAGCGGGGGGGCCGATACGCAGTATTTT. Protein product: CASNDGTSGGADTQYF.

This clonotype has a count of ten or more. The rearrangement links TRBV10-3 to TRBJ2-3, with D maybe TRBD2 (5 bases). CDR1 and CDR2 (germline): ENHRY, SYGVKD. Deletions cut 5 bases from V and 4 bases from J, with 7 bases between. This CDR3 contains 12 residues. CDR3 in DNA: TGTGCCATCAGTCCCGGGGCAGATACGCAGTATTTT. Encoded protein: CAISPGADTQYF.

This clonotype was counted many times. Written as DNA, the CDR3 is TGTGCCAGCAGTTTGGGGGATCGGGGCTACACCTTC. Its translation is CASSLGDRGYTF. This chain links TRBV12-3 or TRBV12-4 with TRBJ1-2; TRBD1 might be the D (5 bases). V gave up 3 bases and J gave up 8 bases, with 10 bases separating them. The CDR3 runs to 12 residues.

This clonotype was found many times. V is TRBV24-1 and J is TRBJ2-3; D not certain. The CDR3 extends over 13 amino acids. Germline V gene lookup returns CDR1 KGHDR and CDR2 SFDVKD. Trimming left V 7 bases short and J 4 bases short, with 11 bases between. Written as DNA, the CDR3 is TGTGCCACCAGAGGCAGGTTCGCAGATACGCAGTATTTT. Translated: CATRGRFADTQYF.

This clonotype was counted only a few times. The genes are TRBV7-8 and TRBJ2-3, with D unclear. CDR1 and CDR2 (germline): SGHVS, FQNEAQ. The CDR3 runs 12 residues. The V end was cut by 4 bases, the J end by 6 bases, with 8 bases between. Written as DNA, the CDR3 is TGTGCCAGCAGCTCTCCATTGGATACGCAGTATTTT. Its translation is CASSSPLDTQYF.

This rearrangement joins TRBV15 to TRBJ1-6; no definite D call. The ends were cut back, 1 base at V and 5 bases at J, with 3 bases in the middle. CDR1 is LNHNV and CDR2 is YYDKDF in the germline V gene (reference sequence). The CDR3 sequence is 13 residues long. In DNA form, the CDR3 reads TGTGCCACCAGCAGAGGTGATAATTCACCCCTCCACTTT. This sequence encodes CATSRGDNSPLHF.

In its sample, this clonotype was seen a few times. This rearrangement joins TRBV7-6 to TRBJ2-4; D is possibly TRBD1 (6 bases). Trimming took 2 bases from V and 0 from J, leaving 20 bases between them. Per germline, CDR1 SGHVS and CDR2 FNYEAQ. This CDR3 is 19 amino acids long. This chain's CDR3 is CASSLSREGHSIAKNIQYF. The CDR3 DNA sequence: TGTGCCAGCAGCTTAAGTAGAGAGGGACACTCGATAGCCAAAAACATTCAGTACTTC.

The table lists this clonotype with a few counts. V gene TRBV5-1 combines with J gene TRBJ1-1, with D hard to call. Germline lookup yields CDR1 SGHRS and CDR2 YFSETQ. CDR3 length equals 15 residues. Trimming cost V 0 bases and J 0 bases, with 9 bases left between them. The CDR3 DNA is TGCGCCAGCAGCTTGGTTGGCAGTTTGAACACTGAAGCTTTCTTT. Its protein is CASSLVGSLNTEAFF.

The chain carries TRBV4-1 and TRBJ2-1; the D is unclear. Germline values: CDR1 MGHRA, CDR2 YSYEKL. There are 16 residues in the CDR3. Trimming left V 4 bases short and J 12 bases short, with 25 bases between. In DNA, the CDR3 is TGCGCCAGCAGCCTCGAGACCACCGGCGTCCTAGAGTGGCAGTTCTTC. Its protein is CASSLETTGVLEWQFF.

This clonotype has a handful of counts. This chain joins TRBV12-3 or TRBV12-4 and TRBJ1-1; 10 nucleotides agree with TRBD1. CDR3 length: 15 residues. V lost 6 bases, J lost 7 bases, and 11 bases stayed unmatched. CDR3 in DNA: TGTGCCAGCAGACCTACGGACAGGGGGAGGGTTGAAGCTTTCTTT. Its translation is CASRPTDRGRVEAFF.

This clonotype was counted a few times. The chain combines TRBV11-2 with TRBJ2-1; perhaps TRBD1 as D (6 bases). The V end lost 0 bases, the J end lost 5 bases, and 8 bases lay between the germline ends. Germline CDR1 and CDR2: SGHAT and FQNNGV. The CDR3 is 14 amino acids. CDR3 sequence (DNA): TGTGCCAGCAGCTTAGACGGACAGAACAATGAGCAGTTCTTC. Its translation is CASSLDGQNNEQFF.

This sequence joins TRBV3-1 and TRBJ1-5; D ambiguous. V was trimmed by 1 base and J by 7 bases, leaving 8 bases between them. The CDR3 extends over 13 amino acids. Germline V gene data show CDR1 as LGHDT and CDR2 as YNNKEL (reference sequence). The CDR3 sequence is CASSQAPLQPQHF. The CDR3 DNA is TGTGCCAGCAGCCAAGCCCCGTTACAGCCCCAGCATTTT.

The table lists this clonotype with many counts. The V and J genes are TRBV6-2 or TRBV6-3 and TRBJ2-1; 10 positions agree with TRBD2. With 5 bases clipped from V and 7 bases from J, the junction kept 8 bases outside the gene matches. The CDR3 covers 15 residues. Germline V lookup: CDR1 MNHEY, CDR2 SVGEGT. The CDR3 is CASSPTSGDYNEQFF. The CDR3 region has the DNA TGTGCCAGCAGTCCTACTAGCGGGGATTATAATGAGCAGTTCTTC.

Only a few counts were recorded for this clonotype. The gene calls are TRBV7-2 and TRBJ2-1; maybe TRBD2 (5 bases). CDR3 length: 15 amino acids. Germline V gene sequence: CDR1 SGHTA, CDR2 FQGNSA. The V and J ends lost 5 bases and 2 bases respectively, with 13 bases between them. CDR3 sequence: CASSPHTGTYNEQFF. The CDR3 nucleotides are TGTGCCAGCAGCCCCCATACCGGGACCTACAATGAGCAGTTCTTC.

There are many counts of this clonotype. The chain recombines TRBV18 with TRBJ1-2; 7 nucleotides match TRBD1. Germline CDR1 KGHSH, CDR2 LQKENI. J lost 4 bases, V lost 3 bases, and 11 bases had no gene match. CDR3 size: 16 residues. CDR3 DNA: TGTGCCAGCTCACCGGGTGTTGCGGGACAGCTCTATGGCTACACCTTC. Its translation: CASSPGVAGQLYGYTF.

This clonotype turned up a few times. The CDR3 reads CASSFRPSGDTQYF. DNA of the CDR3: TGTGCCAGCAGCTTTCGCCCTTCCGGAGATACGCAGTATTTT. The V and J genes are TRBV7-2 and TRBJ2-3; D uncertain. Germline V lookup: CDR1 SGHTA, CDR2 FQGNSA. The CDR3 spans 14 residues. V lost 3 bases and J lost 5, with 12 bases in between.

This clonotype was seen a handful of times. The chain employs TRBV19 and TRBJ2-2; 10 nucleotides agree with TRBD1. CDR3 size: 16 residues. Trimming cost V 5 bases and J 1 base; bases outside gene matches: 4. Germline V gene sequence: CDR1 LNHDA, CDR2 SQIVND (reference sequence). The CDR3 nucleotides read TGTGCCAGTAGTCTCGGACAGGGGGTGAACACCGGGGAGCTGTTTTTT. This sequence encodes CASSLGQGVNTGELFF.

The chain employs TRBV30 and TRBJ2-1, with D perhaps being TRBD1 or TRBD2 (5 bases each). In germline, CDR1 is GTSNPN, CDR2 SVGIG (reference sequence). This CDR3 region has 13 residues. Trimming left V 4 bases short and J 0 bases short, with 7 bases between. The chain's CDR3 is CAWTGSSYNEQFF. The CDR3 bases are TGTGCCTGGACAGGGAGCTCCTACAATGAGCAGTTCTTC. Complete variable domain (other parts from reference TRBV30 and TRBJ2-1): SQTIHQWPATLVQPVGSPLSLECTVEGTSNPNLYWYRQAAGRGLQLLFYSVGIGQISSEVPQNLSASRPQDRQFILSSKKLLLSDSGFYLCAWTGSSYNEQFFGPGTRLTVL.

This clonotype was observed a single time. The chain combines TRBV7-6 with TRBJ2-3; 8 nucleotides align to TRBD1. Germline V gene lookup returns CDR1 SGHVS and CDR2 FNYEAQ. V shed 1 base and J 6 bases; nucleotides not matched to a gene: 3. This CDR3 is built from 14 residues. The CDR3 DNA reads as TGTGCCAGCAGCTTAGGGACAGGGTCGGATACGCAGTATTTT. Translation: CASSLGTGSDTQYF.

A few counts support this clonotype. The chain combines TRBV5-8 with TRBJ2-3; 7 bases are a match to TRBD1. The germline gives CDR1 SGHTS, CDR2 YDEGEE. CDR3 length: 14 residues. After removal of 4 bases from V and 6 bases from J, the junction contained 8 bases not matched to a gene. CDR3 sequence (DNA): TGTGCCAGCAGCCATGGACAGGCCACGGATACGCAGTATTTT. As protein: CASSHGQATDTQYF.

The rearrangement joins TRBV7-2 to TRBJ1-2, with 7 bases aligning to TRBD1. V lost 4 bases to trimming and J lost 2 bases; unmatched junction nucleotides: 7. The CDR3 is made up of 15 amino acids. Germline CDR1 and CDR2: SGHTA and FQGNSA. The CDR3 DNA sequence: TGTGCCAGCAGCTCCGGGGGACAGAGGAACTATGGCTACACCTTC. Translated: CASSSGGQRNYGYTF. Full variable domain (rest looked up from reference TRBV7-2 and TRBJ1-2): GAGVSQSPSNKVTEKGKDVELRCDPISGHTALYWYRQSLGQGLEFLIYFQGNSAPDKSGLPSDRFSAERTGGSVSTLTIQRTQQEDSAVYLCASSSGGQRNYGYTFGSGTRLTVV.